These 16 T cell receptor beta chains were all obtained from the same sample, sequenced in a study of blood T cell repertoires in COVID-19. Assay: immunoSEQ multiplex PCR; the TCRdb copy retains only in-frame clones and omits some. The repertoire has about 400,000 clones, approximately 89% of them found once; the top ten carry about 1.7%. The sample taken for sequencing was PBMCs or T cells enriched from blood (not recorded which). The source is a woman in her thirties who had recovered from COVID-19.

This chain joins TRBV27 and TRBJ2-6; tentative D call: TRBD2 (6 bases). CDR1 is MNHEY and CDR2 is SMNVEV in the germline V gene (reference sequence). V dropped 5 bases and J dropped 0 bases, with 14 bases sitting between them. The CDR3 extends over 17 amino acids. CDR3 sequence (DNA): TGTGCCAGCAGTGGGGGGACGGGCCGCTCTGGGGCCAACGTCCTGACTTTC. Translating it yields CASSGGTGRSGANVLTF.

This chain uses TRBV9 with TRBJ1-6, with no clear D. This CDR3 comprises 16 residues. Germline V gives CDR1 SGDLS, CDR2 YYNGEE. With 2 bases removed from V and 0 bases from J, the gap between germline ends came to 9 bases. CDR3 in DNA: TGTGCCAGCAGCGTCGCGGGAAGCTCCTATAATTCACCCCTCCACTTT. Translation gives CASSVAGSSYNSPLHF.

The V call is TRBV30, the J call TRBJ2-7; 7 bases agree with TRBD2. CDR3 length: 12 residues. From germline, CDR1 is GTSNPN and CDR2 SVGIG (reference sequence). The CDR3 region has the DNA TGTGCGCACCAGGCGGGAGTGGCCGAGCAGTACTTC. Translating it yields CAHQAGVAEQYF.

The V call is TRBV7-6, the J call TRBJ2-1; TRBD2 aligns across 12 bases. CDR1 SGHVS and CDR2 FNYEAQ come from the germline V gene. CDR3 length: 19 residues. Trimming took 5 bases from V and 0 from J; bases not matched to a gene: 11. In DNA form, the CDR3 reads TGTGCCAGCAGCGCTCGGACTAGCGGGGACCCGAGCTCCTACAATGAGCAGTTCTTC. Its translation: CASSARTSGDPSSYNEQFF. Full variable domain (rest looked up from reference TRBV7-6 and TRBJ2-1): GAGVSQSPRYKVTKRGQDVALRCDPISGHVSLYWYRQALGQGPEFLTYFNYEAQQDKSGLPNDRFSAERPEGSISTLTIQRTEQRDSAMYRCASSARTSGDPSSYNEQFFGPGTRLTVL.

This chain connects TRBV3-1 (or the pseudogene TRBV3-2) to TRBJ2-2; 7 nucleotides match TRBD1. The V gene end was trimmed by 4 bases and the J gene end by 6 bases; junction bases not matched to a gene: 17. CDR1 and CDR2 from the germline V gene are LGHDT and YNNKEL (reference sequence). This CDR3 spans 18 amino acids. The CDR3 DNA reads as TGTGCCAGCAGCCGGGCTCGAAATACCGGGACAGTCGCCGGGGAGCTGTTTTTT. It specifies CASSRARNTGTVAGELFF.

The rearrangement joins TRBV28 to TRBJ1-2, with TRBD1 matching over 10 bases. V lost 6 bases and J lost 4; bases outside the gene matches: 8. This CDR3 has 15 residues. Germline V CDR1 and CDR2: MDHEN, SYDVKM. CDR3 protein: CASSPSGQGFYGYTF. The CDR3 nucleotides are TGTGCCAGCAGCCCATCGGGACAGGGGTTCTATGGCTACACCTTC.

Concerning this clone: The sample contains more than one DNA sequence encoding this CDR3. The CDR3 region is CASSLLVNTEAFF. The CDR3 DNA reads TGTGCCAGCAGTTTACTTGTGAACACTGAAGCTTTCTTT. V is TRBV12-3 or TRBV12-4 and J is TRBJ1-1; D is unresolved. This CDR3 contains 13 residues. Trimming left V 2 bases short and J 0 bases short, with 4 bases between.

Here the CDR3 DNA reads TGTGCCAGCAGCTTAACGCCAACAGGGGTAGGGTCTGAAGCTTTCTTT. Translated: CASSLTPTGVGSEAFF. The chain employs TRBV7-3 and TRBJ1-1; 7 bases are a match to TRBD1. The CDR3 covers 16 residues. The trim removed 0 bases at V and 6 bases at J, leaving 10 bases unmatched. CDR1 SGHTA and CDR2 FQGTGA come from the germline V gene.

This chain uses TRBV7-9 with TRBJ2-5, with 8 bases identical to TRBD1. Germline V gives CDR1 SEHNR, CDR2 FQNEAQ (reference sequence). J gave up 5 bases and V 1 base, and 3 bases lay outside the gene matches. The CDR3 is 14 amino acids. The CDR3, as DNA: TGTGCCAGCAGCTTAGGGACAGGGTTGGAGACCCAGTACTTC. Translating it yields CASSLGTGLETQYF.

V and J are TRBV7-2 and TRBJ2-6; tentatively, D is TRBD2 (6 bases). V gave up 2 bases and J gave up 2 bases, with 13 bases separating them. Germline V gene lookup returns CDR1 SGHTA and CDR2 FQGNSA. This CDR3 has 17 amino acids. The CDR3 sequence is CASSLLPPGAGANVLTF. The DNA of the CDR3 is TGTGCCAGCAGCTTACTTCCACCGGGGGCTGGGGCCAACGTCCTGACTTTC. Based on the CDR3 plus reference TRBV7-2 and TRBJ2-6, the full variable domain is GAGVSQSPSNKVTEKGKDVELRCDPISGHTALYWYRQSLGQGLEFLIYFQGNSAPDKSGLPSDRFSAERTGGSVSTLTIQRTQQEDSAVYLCASSLLPPGAGANVLTFGAGSRLTVL.

The chain couples TRBV4-2 to TRBJ2-7; possibly TRBD2 for D (5 bases). The CDR3 contains 18 residues. The germline V gene has CDR1 LGHNA and CDR2 YNFKEQ. V was clipped by 3 bases and J by 0 bases, with 21 bases between them. The CDR3 is CASSHTSHQAEVSYEQYF. The CDR3 bases are TGTGCCAGCAGCCATACCTCCCACCAGGCGGAGGTCTCCTACGAGCAGTACTTC.

V and J are TRBV9 and TRBJ1-2, with 8 bases lining up with TRBD1. The CDR3 totals 13 residues. Germline trimming cut 3 bases from V and 8 bases from J; bases unmatched to any gene: 6. CDR1 is SGDLS and CDR2 is YYNGEE in the germline V gene. The CDR3 here is CASSAQGARGYTF. The CDR3, as DNA: TGTGCCAGCAGCGCGCAGGGGGCGCGGGGCTACACCTTC.

The rearrangement links TRBV5-3 to TRBJ1-2, with D possibly matching TRBD1 (6 bases). TRBV5-3 is placed among ORFs of uncertain function. Trimming removed 6 bases from V and 4 bases from J, with 22 bases in between. This CDR3 region has 16 residues. DNA of the CDR3: TGTGCCAGAACTCGCAGCAGGGGCACCCATGGCTATGGCTACACCTTC. It encodes CARTRSRGTHGYGYTF.

This chain uses TRBV29-1 with TRBJ2-2; D is undetermined. With 7 bases removed from V and 3 bases from J, the gap between germline ends came to 15 bases. This CDR3 has 14 amino acids. CDR1 is SQVTM, CDR2 ANQGSEA, per germline. For the CDR3, the DNA is TGCAGCGCCAGCGCACTCCGAGACACCGGGGAGCTGTTTTTT. This codes for CSASALRDTGELFF.

CDR3 region: CASSQTSGAYNEQFF. DNA for the CDR3: TGTGCCAGCAGCCAGACTAGCGGGGCCTACAATGAGCAGTTCTTC. J is TRBJ2-1 and V is TRBV14, with TRBD2 matching over 11 bases. This CDR3 contains 15 residues. Germline CDR1 is SGHDN and CDR2 is FVKESK. With 3 bases clipped from V and 2 bases from J, the junction kept 0 bases outside the gene matches. The variable domain in full, with the rest retrieved from reference TRBV14 and TRBJ2-1, is EAGVTQFPSHSVIEKGQTVTLRCDPISGHDNLYWYRRVMGKEIKFLLHFVKESKQDESGMPNNRFLAERTGGTYSTLKVQPAELEDSGVYFCASSQTSGAYNEQFFGPGTRLTVL.

The rearrangement uses TRBV19 and TRBJ1-5; D is ambiguous. This CDR3 is 12 amino acids long. Germline V gene lookup returns CDR1 LNHDA and CDR2 SQIVND (reference sequence). V was cut by 7 bases and J by 7 bases, with 11 bases left in between. CDR3 loop: CASKNWEQPQHF. CDR3 DNA sequence: TGTGCCAGTAAAAATTGGGAGCAGCCCCAGCATTTT.